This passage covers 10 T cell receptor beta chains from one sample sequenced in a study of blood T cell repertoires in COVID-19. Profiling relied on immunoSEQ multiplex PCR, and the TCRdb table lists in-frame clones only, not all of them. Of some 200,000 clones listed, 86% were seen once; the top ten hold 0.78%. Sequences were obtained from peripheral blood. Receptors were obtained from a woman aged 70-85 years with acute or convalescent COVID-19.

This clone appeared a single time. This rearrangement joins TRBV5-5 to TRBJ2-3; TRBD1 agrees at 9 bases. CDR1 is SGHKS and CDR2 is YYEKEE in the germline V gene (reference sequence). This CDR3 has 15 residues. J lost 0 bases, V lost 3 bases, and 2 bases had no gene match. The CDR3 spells CASSWTGDSTDTQYF. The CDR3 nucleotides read TGTGCCAGCAGCTGGACAGGGGATAGCACAGATACGCAGTATTTT.

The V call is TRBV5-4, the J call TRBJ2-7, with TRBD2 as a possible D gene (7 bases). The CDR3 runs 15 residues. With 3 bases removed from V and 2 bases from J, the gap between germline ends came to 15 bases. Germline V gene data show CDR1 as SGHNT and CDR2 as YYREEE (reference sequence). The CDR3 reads CASSSNGGQTYEQYF. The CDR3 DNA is TGTGCCAGCAGCTCGAACGGGGGGCAAACCTACGAGCAGTACTTC.

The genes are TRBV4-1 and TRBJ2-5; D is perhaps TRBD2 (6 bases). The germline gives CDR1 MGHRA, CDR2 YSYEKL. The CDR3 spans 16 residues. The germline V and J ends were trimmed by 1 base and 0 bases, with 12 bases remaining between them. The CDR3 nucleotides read TGCGCCAGCAGCCAAGGATCACTAGCCAACCAAGAGACCCAGTACTTC. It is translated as CASSQGSLANQETQYF.

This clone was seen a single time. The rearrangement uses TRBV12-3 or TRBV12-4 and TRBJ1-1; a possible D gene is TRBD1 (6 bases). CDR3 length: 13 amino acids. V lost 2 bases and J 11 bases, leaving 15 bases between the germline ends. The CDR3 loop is CASSLLRQGMAFF. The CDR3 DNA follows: TGTGCCAGCAGTTTATTACGGCAGGGGATGGCTTTCTTT.

In DNA form, the CDR3 reads TGCAGTGCTAGTCTTAGCGGGAGTGGTAATGAGCAGTTCTTC. Its protein is CSASLSGSGNEQFF. The J gene is TRBJ2-1, the V gene TRBV20-1; 9 bases align to TRBD2. V shed 3 bases and J 7 bases; nucleotides not matched to a gene: 7. The CDR3 contains 14 residues. Germline V gene lookup returns CDR1 DFQATT and CDR2 SNEGSKA (reference sequence).

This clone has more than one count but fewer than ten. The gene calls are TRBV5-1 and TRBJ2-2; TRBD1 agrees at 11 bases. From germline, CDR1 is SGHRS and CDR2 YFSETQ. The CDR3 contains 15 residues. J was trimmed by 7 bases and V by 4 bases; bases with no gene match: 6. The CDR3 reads CASSDAGTGGGELFF. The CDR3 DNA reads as TGCGCCAGCAGCGATGCCGGGACAGGGGGCGGGGAGCTGTTTTTT.

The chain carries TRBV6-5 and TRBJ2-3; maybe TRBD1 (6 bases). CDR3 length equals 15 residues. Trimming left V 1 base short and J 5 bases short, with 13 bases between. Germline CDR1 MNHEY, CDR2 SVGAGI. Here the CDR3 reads CASSYWGQGKDTQYF. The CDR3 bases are TGTGCCAGCAGTTACTGGGGTCAGGGGAAAGATACGCAGTATTTT.

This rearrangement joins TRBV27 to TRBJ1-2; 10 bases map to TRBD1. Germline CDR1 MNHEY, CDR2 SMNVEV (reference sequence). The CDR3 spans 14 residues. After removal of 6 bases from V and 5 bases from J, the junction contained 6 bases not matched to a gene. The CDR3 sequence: CASRPTGGFYGYTF. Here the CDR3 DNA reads TGTGCCAGCAGACCGACAGGGGGCTTTTATGGCTACACCTTC.

CDR3: CAISESGASSYEQYF. Here the CDR3 DNA reads TGTGCCATCAGTGAGTCTGGAGCGTCCTCCTACGAGCAGTACTTC. The chain employs TRBV10-3 and TRBJ2-7; D remains unclear. Germline V gene lookup returns CDR1 ENHRY and CDR2 SYGVKD. The CDR3 length is 15 residues. Between the trimmed V and J ends, which lost 0 bases and 0 bases, there was a span of 9 bases.

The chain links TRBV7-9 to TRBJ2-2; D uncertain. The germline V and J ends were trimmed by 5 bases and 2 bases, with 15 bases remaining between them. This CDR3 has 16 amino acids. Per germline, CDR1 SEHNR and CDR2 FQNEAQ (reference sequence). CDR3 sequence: CASSPLPGLNTGELFF. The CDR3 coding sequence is TGTGCCAGCAGCCCTCTCCCGGGTCTCAACACCGGGGAGCTGTTTTTT.